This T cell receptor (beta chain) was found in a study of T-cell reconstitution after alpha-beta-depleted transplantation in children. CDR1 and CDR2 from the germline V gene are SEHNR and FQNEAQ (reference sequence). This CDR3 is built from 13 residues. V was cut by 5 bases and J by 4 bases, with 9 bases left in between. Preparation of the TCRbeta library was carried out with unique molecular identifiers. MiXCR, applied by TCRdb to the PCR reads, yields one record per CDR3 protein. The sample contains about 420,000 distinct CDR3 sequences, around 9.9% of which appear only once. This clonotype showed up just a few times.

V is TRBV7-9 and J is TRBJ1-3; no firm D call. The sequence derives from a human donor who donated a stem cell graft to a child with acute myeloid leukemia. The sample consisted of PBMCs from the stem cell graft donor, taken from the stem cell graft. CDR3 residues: CASSTRGGNTIYF. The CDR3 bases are TGTGCCAGCAGCACACGGGGAGGAAACACCATATATTTT.